The rows below give T cell receptor beta chains drawn from one sample of a study of Graves' ophthalmopathy and Graves' hyperthyroidism. TCRdb called the multiplex PCR reads again in MiXCR, with one record for every CDR3 protein. The table has 600,000 to 700,000 distinct CDR3 sequences, 35% to 45% seen once. Sequenced material: peripheral blood. All receptors come from an adult man with Graves' ophthalmopathy. Both conserved end residues are part of each CDR3. D genes are given only for firm matches. Size tells how often a clone was seen (once, few, many) or the class of an expanded clone, and some rows leave it out.

abundance: many; v_gene: TRBV10-3; d_gene: TRBD1; j_gene: TRBJ2-2; CDR3nt: TGTGCCATCAGTGACGCTTCGACAGGGGCCGGGGAGCTGTTTTTT; CDR3aa: CAISDASTGAGELFF
abundance: .; v_gene: TRBV6-2/TRBV6-3; d_gene: .; j_gene: TRBJ2-2; CDR3nt: TGTGCCAGCAGTTACTCCGGGACGAACACCGGGGAGCTGTTTTTT; CDR3aa: CASSYSGTNTGELFF
abundance: few; v_gene: TRBV6-5; d_gene: .; j_gene: TRBJ1-1; CDR3nt: TGTGCCAGCAGTTACGAATCGGGCACTGAAGCTTTCTTT; CDR3aa: CASSYESGTEAFF
abundance: .; v_gene: TRBV7-9; d_gene: .; j_gene: TRBJ1-4; CDR3nt: TGTGCCAGCAGCTTCCCCGGGGAGGGCGAAAAACTGTTTTTT; CDR3aa: CASSFPGEGEKLFF
abundance: .; v_gene: TRBV10-3; d_gene: TRBD1; j_gene: TRBJ2-7; CDR3nt: TGTACCAGCAGTGAATCGACAGGGTTCTACGAGCAGTACTTC; CDR3aa: CTSSESTGFYEQYF
abundance: .; v_gene: TRBV9; d_gene: .; j_gene: TRBJ1-6; CDR3nt: TGTGCCAGCAGTCGCTCCGGGTCCCCCAGGGTATGGACCCTCCACTTT; CDR3aa: CASSRSGSPRVWTLHF
abundance: .; v_gene: TRBV7-9; d_gene: .; j_gene: TRBJ1-4; CDR3nt: TGTGCCAGCAGCTTAAGGTCAGGGGCGAAGGAAAAACTGTTTTTT; CDR3aa: CASSLRSGAKEKLFF
abundance: many; v_gene: TRBV6-6; d_gene: TRBD1; j_gene: TRBJ1-2; CDR3nt: TGTGCCAGCAGTTACTTGGGACAGGGGGCGAGGCACTATGGCTACACCTTC; CDR3aa: CASSYLGQGARHYGYTF
abundance: .; v_gene: TRBV18; d_gene: .; j_gene: TRBJ2-7; CDR3nt: TGTGCCAGCTCACCGGATTACTACGAGCAGTACTTC; CDR3aa: CASSPDYYEQYF
abundance: .; v_gene: TRBV10-3; d_gene: .; j_gene: TRBJ2-4; CDR3nt: TGTGCCATCAGTGAAGAACAGGGGGGGAACATTCAGTACTTC; CDR3aa: CAISEEQGGNIQYF
abundance: many; v_gene: TRBV6-4; d_gene: TRBD1; j_gene: TRBJ1-2; CDR3nt: TGTGCCACTACGGACAGGAAAGGCGGCTACACCTTC; CDR3aa: CATTDRKGGYTF
abundance: many; v_gene: TRBV25-1; d_gene: .; j_gene: TRBJ2-7; CDR3nt: TGTGCCAGCAGTGAAGGCATTCAAAGACAACGATACGAGCAGTACTTC; CDR3aa: CASSEGIQRQRYEQYF
abundance: .; v_gene: TRBV28; d_gene: TRBD1; j_gene: TRBJ2-2; CDR3nt: TGTGCCAGCAGGCGGACAGGGGTCGGGGAGCTGTTTTTT; CDR3aa: CASRRTGVGELFF
abundance: few; v_gene: TRBV6-6; d_gene: TRBD1; j_gene: TRBJ2-7; CDR3nt: TGTGCCAGCAGTTACTCTAGCCCGGGACAGGGACTTTCCTACGAGCAGTACTTC; CDR3aa: CASSYSSPGQGLSYEQYF
abundance: .; v_gene: TRBV5-1; d_gene: TRBD1; j_gene: TRBJ1-6; CDR3nt: TGCGCCAGCAGCTGGGGACAGGGGGGCTCACCCCTCCACTTT; CDR3aa: CASSWGQGGSPLHF
abundance: many; v_gene: TRBV25-1; d_gene: .; j_gene: TRBJ1-2; CDR3nt: TGTGCCAGCAGTCAGGGGTATGGCTATGGCTACACCTTC; CDR3aa: CASSQGYGYGYTF
abundance: few; v_gene: TRBV2; d_gene: TRBD1; j_gene: TRBJ1-5; CDR3nt: TGTGCCAGCAGGGTGACAGGGGGTACTCAGCCCCAGCATTTT; CDR3aa: CASRVTGGTQPQHF
abundance: many; v_gene: TRBV7-9; d_gene: .; j_gene: TRBJ1-2; CDR3nt: TGTGCCAGCAGCTTAGATCATCCTGGCTACACCTTC; CDR3aa: CASSLDHPGYTF
abundance: many; v_gene: TRBV5-8; d_gene: .; j_gene: TRBJ2-7; CDR3nt: TGTGCCAGCAGCCTTCAGGGCATGGGCTACGAGCAGTACTTC; CDR3aa: CASSLQGMGYEQYF
abundance: many; v_gene: TRBV7-8; d_gene: .; j_gene: TRBJ2-7; CDR3nt: TGTGCCAGCAGCTTAGTGGGTTTTACCTACGAGCAGTACTTC; CDR3aa: CASSLVGFTYEQYF
abundance: many; v_gene: TRBV6-6; d_gene: .; j_gene: TRBJ1-1; CDR3nt: TGTGCCAGCAGCACGGACGGCAGGAACACTGAAGCTTTCTTT; CDR3aa: CASSTDGRNTEAFF
abundance: .; v_gene: TRBV2; d_gene: .; j_gene: TRBJ1-1; CDR3nt: TGTGCCACCACAGAGCCCCCGGGGGACACTGAAGCTTTCTTT; CDR3aa: CATTEPPGDTEAFF
abundance: few; v_gene: TRBV12-3/TRBV12-4; d_gene: TRBD1; j_gene: TRBJ2-7; CDR3nt: TGTGCCAGCAGTTTAGCAGGGACAGGGTTCAGCGAGCAGTACTTC; CDR3aa: CASSLAGTGFSEQYF
abundance: .; v_gene: TRBV2; d_gene: .; j_gene: TRBJ1-5; CDR3nt: TGTGCCAGCAACGGACAGAATCAGCCCCAGCATTTT; CDR3aa: CASNGQNQPQHF
abundance: .; v_gene: TRBV7-2; d_gene: TRBD2; j_gene: TRBJ2-7; CDR3nt: TGTGCCAGCAGTCCCCCCCGCGGGAGGGGAAGGTACGAGCAGTACTTC; CDR3aa: CASSPPRGRGRYEQYF
abundance: many; v_gene: TRBV7-9; d_gene: .; j_gene: TRBJ2-7; CDR3nt: TGTGCCAGCAGCTTACCCCTTAACTACGAGCAGTACTTC; CDR3aa: CASSLPLNYEQYF
abundance: many; v_gene: TRBV14; d_gene: .; j_gene: TRBJ1-4; CDR3nt: TGTGCCAGCAGCCAAGATCGGGGCGGGGAACGCGAAAAACTGTTTTTT; CDR3aa: CASSQDRGGEREKLFF
abundance: many; v_gene: TRBV10-3; d_gene: TRBD1; j_gene: TRBJ1-1; CDR3nt: TGTGCCAGCTGGGACAGGGTGGAAGGAGCTTTCTTT; CDR3aa: CASWDRVEGAFF
abundance: many; v_gene: TRBV7-9; d_gene: TRBD1; j_gene: TRBJ2-5; CDR3nt: TGTGCCAGCAGCTTAGGGGACAGGGACGCCGAGACCCAGTACTTC; CDR3aa: CASSLGDRDAETQYF
abundance: many; v_gene: TRBV6-1; d_gene: .; j_gene: TRBJ1-6; CDR3nt: TGTGCCAGCAGTAAGGATTCTGTTTCACCCCTCCACTTT; CDR3aa: CASSKDSVSPLHF
abundance: many; v_gene: TRBV20-1; d_gene: TRBD1; j_gene: TRBJ1-6; CDR3nt: TGCAGTGCTAGAGATTTACAGGGGGCGACACCCCTCCACTTT; CDR3aa: CSARDLQGATPLHF
abundance: few; v_gene: TRBV2; d_gene: .; j_gene: TRBJ2-7; CDR3nt: TGTGCCAGCAGTGAGGGGGGGGGCAGGGGGCATTACGAGCAGTACTTC; CDR3aa: CASSEGGGRGHYEQYF